This T cell receptor beta chain was sequenced in a study of T cells in Graves' hyperthyroidism and ophthalmopathy. Study summary: Initial diagnosis, before any treatment, was when peripheral blood was collected.

CDR1 and CDR2 from the germline V gene are SNHLY and FYNNEI. Trimming removed 1 base at V and 0 bases at J, with 9 bases between. The CDR3 consists of 15 residues. This clonotype was seen ten or more times. RNA transcripts were the template for amplifying TCR beta CDR3 regions. When the TCR CDR3 underwent first-round RT-PCR, the HTBI primer set was used. From the multiplex PCR reads, TCRdb called clonotypes with MiXCR, one entry per CDR3 protein. The table has about 380,000 distinct CDR3 sequences, less than 20% seen once. This TCR came from a young man with Graves' ophthalmopathy. Sequencing was performed on blood. This chain joins TRBV2 and TRBJ1-1, with D hard to call. The CDR3 DNA sequence: TGTGCCAGCAGTGAAGAACCGAGCATGAACACTGAAGCTTTCTTT. This encodes CASSEEPSMNTEAFF.